The T cell receptor beta chain described here comes from a study of blood T cell repertoires in COVID-19. The germline gives CDR1 SGHKS, CDR2 YYEKEE (reference sequence). CDR3 size: 12 residues. Unmatched junction bases numbered 3, after V lost 4 bases and J lost 8 bases. Patients of the Seattle cohort, enrolled during active infection, were followed longitudinally. Measured with immunoSEQ multiplex PCR; TCRdb has only the in-frame clones, and not every one. In the table there are approximately 500,000 clones, around 90% of which are singletons. This clone was counted a single time. Sample: peripheral blood. The receptor was derived from a woman between 50 and 59 years old with COVID-19, enrolled during active disease. This chain links TRBV5-5 with TRBJ1-2, with 9 positions matching TRBD1. DNA of the CDR3: TGTGCCAGCAGCACTACAGGGGGCGGCTACACCTTC. Encoded protein: CASSTTGGGYTF.